The rows below give T cell receptor beta chains drawn from one sample of a study of blood T cell repertoires in COVID-19. Measured with immunoSEQ multiplex PCR; TCRdb has only the in-frame clones, and not every one. The repertoire holds approximately 320,000 clones, under 95% seen once, with roughly 2.5% in the top ten. The sequencing input was PBMCs or T cells enriched from blood (not recorded which). Source of these receptors: a man aged 60 to 75 who had recovered from COVID-19. Both conserved end residues are part of each CDR3. The order of the fields is CDR3 protein, J gene, clone size, V gene. Where a row states a size, it is once, few, many or the class of an expanded clone; other rows omit it.

CASSLGRGRWNTEAFF TRBJ1-1 . TRBV28
CASSIEGQTTNTGELFF TRBJ2-2 . TRBV19
CAWTRTDRRHTEAFF TRBJ1-1 . TRBV30
CAWGRVASGYTF TRBJ1-2 . TRBV30
CASSHGTGQTEQFF TRBJ2-1 . TRBV4-3
CASSTPGQGPYEQYF TRBJ2-7 . TRBV19
CASSQAFQGARNTEAFF TRBJ1-1 . TRBV3-1/TRBV3-2
CASSLRAPKGIGGYTF TRBJ1-2 . TRBV27
CASSPTSDRTNTEAFF TRBJ1-1 . TRBV4-1
CASSTGTGTNNEQFF TRBJ2-1 . TRBV6-5
CASSLDTRESYSNQPQHF TRBJ1-5 . TRBV5-5
CASSQDFSIDTQYF TRBJ2-3 once TRBV4-2
CASGQRGRTYEQYF TRBJ2-7 . TRBV7-8
CASSSRVLAGGNEQFF TRBJ2-1 . TRBV11-3
CASSSPSGRGDTGELFF TRBJ2-2 . TRBV2
CASSFKPTNEKLFF TRBJ1-4 . TRBV27
CASSYWKGGEGEQYF TRBJ2-7 once TRBV6-5
CASSYKGGRDEQFF TRBJ2-1 . TRBV6-5
CASQIPGQGREQYF TRBJ2-7 few TRBV5-1
CASTLSGGAAGELFF TRBJ2-2 . TRBV7-7
CASSRGGSGQPQHF TRBJ1-5 . TRBV7-6
CASRLEDTFF TRBJ1-1 . TRBV28
CASNQRRGLQETQYF TRBJ2-5 . TRBV3-1/TRBV3-2
CASSPSEQGAGYNSPLHF TRBJ1-6 . TRBV18
CASSTGFEQYF TRBJ2-7 few TRBV11-3
CAWGLTGGSEQFF TRBJ2-1 . TRBV30
CASSVTTQGARGYTF TRBJ1-2 . TRBV2
CASSLTDSNSGNTIYF TRBJ1-3 . TRBV5-1
CASSLMAGGGNEQFF TRBJ2-1 . TRBV7-6
CAWSPTVNNRPQHF TRBJ1-5 . TRBV30
CASSDSGLVSNTIYF TRBJ1-3 . TRBV6-1
CASRPGQGNTGELFF TRBJ2-2 . TRBV2
CASSWSLRGAYEQYF TRBJ2-7 . TRBV13
CASSPQGDGYTF TRBJ1-2 . TRBV7-9
CASSTRPGGDTQYF TRBJ2-3 . TRBV9
CASSYRGRLGGGYTF TRBJ1-2 . TRBV6-5
CASSSTGGFTKNIQYF TRBJ2-4 . TRBV11-2
CASSIGHGKNQPQHF TRBJ1-5 . TRBV19
CASSITGASYEQYF TRBJ2-7 . TRBV19
CASSLPVPGGTEAFF TRBJ1-1 . TRBV5-1
CASGRGWTEAFF TRBJ1-1 . TRBV2
CASSARQVNYGYTF TRBJ1-2 . TRBV9
CAIGGRGDTQYF TRBJ2-3 . TRBV10-3
CASSLQGAMGYF TRBJ2-7 . TRBV5-4
CASSTTQGKEQYF TRBJ2-7 . TRBV11-3
CASSTASGGQETQYF TRBJ2-5 . TRBV18
CASSFPGLAGGPLVSRLDTQYF TRBJ2-3 . TRBV5-1
CASGLGTGPDTEAFF TRBJ1-1 . TRBV12-5
CASSERGGYEQYF TRBJ2-7 . TRBV2
CSVLTGGTYEQYF TRBJ2-7 . TRBV29-1
CASSLVSGNSGELFF TRBJ2-2 once TRBV27